This T cell receptor (beta chain) is from a study of T cells in Graves' hyperthyroidism and ophthalmopathy. Findings of the study overall: Most clonotypes expanded in the thyroid (above 0.001) were also present in blood.

This clonotype was counted at least ten times. What it binds is unknown. Amplified TCR beta CDR3 regions came from RNA transcripts. A first-round RT-PCR of the TCR CDR3 used the HTBI primer set. TCRdb passed the multiplex PCR reads through MiXCR, listing each CDR3 protein once. The sample carries more than 450,000 distinct CDR3 sequences, less than 15% recorded once. Each patient was aged 18 to 65 and had newly diagnosed hyperthyroidism of under 2 months' duration. In making diagnoses, clinical symptoms, serum thyroxine and TRAb, thyroid ultrasound and orbital computed tomography were all used. Fresh 10 ml peripheral blood yielded PBMCs. Sequences were obtained from blood. The clonotype comes from a woman aged 40 to 49 with Graves' hyperthyroidism.

In DNA, the CDR3 is TGCAGTGCCCTAGGGACAGCAGATACGCAGTATTTT. Encoded protein: CSALGTADTQYF. This chain joins TRBV20-1 and TRBJ2-3; 7 bases are a match to TRBD1. This CDR3 is built from 12 residues. Unmatched junction bases numbered 4, after V lost 6 bases and J lost 4 bases. Germline CDR1 and CDR2: DFQATT and SNEGSKA (reference sequence).